This T cell receptor (beta chain) was captured in a study of blood T cell repertoires in COVID-19. This CDR3 comprises 15 residues. Trimming took off 3 bases at V and 4 bases at J, with 17 bases between the two ends. Germline V gives CDR1 SGHRS, CDR2 YFSETQ. Profiled with immunoSEQ multiplex PCR; TCRdb holds only in-frame clones, not every one. Here the sample spans roughly 180,000 clones, 70% to 85% being singletons. The chain has TRBV5-1 and TRBJ2-7, with D perhaps matching TRBD2 (6 bases). This TCR was recovered from a man aged 55 to 70 who had recovered from COVID-19. The sample was peripheral blood. The CDR3 loop is CASSSPLGEAYEQYF. The CDR3 DNA sequence: TGCGCCAGCAGCTCACCCCTAGGGGAGGCGTACGAGCAGTACTTC. Drawing the rest from reference TRBV5-1 and TRBJ2-7, the complete variable domain is KAGVTQTPRYLIKTRGQQVTLSCSPISGHRSVSWYQQTPGQGLQFLFEYFSETQRNKGNFPGRFSGRQFSNSRSEMNVSTLELGDSALYLCASSSPLGEAYEQYFGPGTRLTVT.